This T cell receptor (beta chain) stems from a study of blood T cell repertoires in COVID-19. Study summary: COVID-19 samples collected from the United States, Italy and Spain covered acute and convalescent phases. The analysed material was cDNA or gDNA that came from T cells, B-cell-depleted T cells, or PBMCs.

A Seattle source enrolled patients during active infection and followed them longitudinally. The repertoire was sequenced with immunoSEQ multiplex PCR; TCRdb's copy has only in-frame clones and lacks some. In the table there are approximately 350,000 clones, 65% to 90% of which are singletons. The TCR originated in an older woman with COVID-19, enrolled during active disease. Sequenced material: peripheral blood.

The CDR3 DNA follows: TGTGCCATCAGTAACTCGGGGGGGGTACGGGAGCAGTACTTC. Protein sequence: CAISNSGGVREQYF. V gene TRBV10-3 combines with J gene TRBJ2-7, with 8 bases lining up with TRBD2. V gave up 5 bases and J gave up 7 bases; unmatched junction bases: 10. The CDR3 contains 14 residues. Germline V gene data show CDR1 as ENHRY and CDR2 as SYGVKD.